The 10 T cell receptor beta chains given below trace back to one sample, sequenced in a study of shared clonotypes between healthy human individuals (dated by TCRdb to about 2020). Library creation used the immunoSEQ multiplex PCR assay. TCRdb re-hosts the immuneACCESS table, in-frame sequences only. Its copies lack some clones; in the studies checked, an unresolved V gene accounts for under half of them, and the cause for the rest is not known. The sample table holds 1,100,000 or so clones, of which about 84% were seen once. The ten most abundant clones make up 0.52% of the sample. The source material was memory CD4+ T cells from PBMCs. Reading the label with the study, this specimen's cell subset or site is: CD45RA-negative fraction. The source of these receptors is a man younger than 30 in good health. Some clones in this sample may be carry-over from other donors' samples.

The chain combines TRBV20-1 with TRBJ1-1, with D possibly matching TRBD1 (5 bases). CDR1 and CDR2 from the germline V gene are DFQATT and SNEGSKA (reference sequence). This CDR3 has 10 amino acids. Trimming took off 7 bases at V and 5 bases at J, with 8 bases between the two ends. As DNA, the CDR3 is TGCAGTGGGGGGGGGACTGAAGCTTTCTTT. This gives the protein CSGGGTEAFF.

This clone showed up many times. The CDR3 DNA follows: TGCGCCAGCAGGCCCCCGGGACTTAGCTCTGGGGCCAACGTCCTGACTTTC. Translation gives CASRPPGLSSGANVLTF. The V and J genes are TRBV5-1 and TRBJ2-6; D might be TRBD2 (6 bases). Trimming pared 5 bases from V and 0 bases from J, leaving 15 bases between. Germline-derived CDR1 and CDR2 are SGHRS and YFSETQ. There are 17 residues in the CDR3.

The chain couples TRBV5-4 to TRBJ1-3, with D tentatively TRBD1 (5 bases). CDR3 size: 15 residues. Germline loops: CDR1 SGHNT, CDR2 YYREEE (reference sequence). V lost 4 bases, J lost 0 bases, and 11 bases lay in between. In DNA, the CDR3 is TGTGCCAGCAGCCGAAACGGGGGCTCTGGAAACACCATATATTTT. Protein sequence: CASSRNGGSGNTIYF.

With regard to this clone: The sample holds other DNA sequences that translate to the same CDR3. The gene calls are TRBV7-2 and TRBJ2-7; 8 bases map to TRBD1. Germline V lookup: CDR1 SGHTA, CDR2 FQGNSA. V dropped 2 bases and J dropped 4; count of bases not matched to a gene: 4. The CDR3 contains 14 residues. The DNA for the CDR3 is TGTGCCAGCAGCTTAAGGACAGGGCCATACGAGCAGTACTTC. Translated: CASSLRTGPYEQYF. The full variable domain, completed using reference TRBV7-2 and TRBJ2-7, is GAGVSQSPSNKVTEKGKDVELRCDPISGHTALYWYRQSLGQGLEFLIYFQGNSAPDKSGLPSDRFSAERTGGSVSTLTIQRTQQEDSAVYLCASSLRTGPYEQYFGPGTRLTVT.

The chain couples TRBV7-8 to TRBJ2-7, with D possibly matching TRBD2 (6 bases). V lost 0 bases to trimming and J lost 5 bases, with 17 bases between them. Germline V lookup: CDR1 SGHVS, CDR2 FQNEAQ. This CDR3 has 16 residues. CDR3 nucleotides: TGTGCCAGCAGCTTAGCCGGCGGGACTGTGCCCAACGAGCAGTACTTC. Amino acids: CASSLAGGTVPNEQYF. Full variable domain (outside the CDR3, taken from reference TRBV7-8 and TRBJ2-7): GAGVSQSPRYKVAKRGQDVALRCDPISGHVSLFWYQQALGQGPEFLTYFQNEAQLDKSGLPSDRFFAERPEGSVSTLKIQRTQQEDSAVYLCASSLAGGTVPNEQYFGPGTRLTVT.

The chain links TRBV5-1 to TRBJ2-7, with 9 nucleotides matching TRBD2. Germline lookup yields CDR1 SGHRS and CDR2 YFSETQ. The CDR3 contains 14 residues. The ends lost 6 bases at V and 1 base at J; junction bases unmatched: 5. In DNA form, the CDR3 reads TGCGCCAGCACCATAGCGGGAGAGTCCTACGAGCAGTACTTC. Its translation is CASTIAGESYEQYF.

The chain recombines TRBV7-2 with TRBJ1-1; D remains ambiguous. The CDR3 length is 14 residues. The V end lost 2 bases, the J end lost 10 bases, and 17 bases lay between the germline ends. CDR1 is SGHTA and CDR2 is FQGNSA in the germline V gene. This CDR3 reads CASSLRGSRFGAFF. DNA for the CDR3: TGTGCCAGCAGCTTACGGGGTTCTCGTTTTGGAGCTTTCTTT.

The chain carries TRBV4-1 and TRBJ2-1; D may be TRBD2 (6 bases). V gave up 0 bases and J gave up 6 bases, with 15 bases separating them. This CDR3 region has 16 residues. Looked up from germline, CDR1 is MGHRA and CDR2 is YSYEKL. The DNA of the CDR3 is TGCGCCAGCAGCCAAGAAGGAGAGCTCGGGGGCAATGAGCAGTTCTTC. Its protein product is CASSQEGELGGNEQFF.

This clone was picked up a small number of times. The rearrangement uses TRBV11-3 and TRBJ1-1; D call uncertain. Per germline, CDR1 SGHNT and CDR2 YENEEA. This CDR3 has 13 amino acids. With 1 base removed from V and 9 bases from J, the gap between germline ends came to 12 bases. The CDR3 reads CASSLVSGGQAFF. The CDR3 nucleotides are TGTGCCAGCAGCTTAGTGTCCGGAGGGCAAGCTTTCTTT.

The chain's CDR3 is CASSQVFGGQEKLFF. The CDR3 bases are TGCGCCAGCAGCCAAGTGTTTGGGGGACAGGAAAAACTGTTTTTT. The chain recombines TRBV4-3 with TRBJ1-4; 7 nucleotides line up with TRBD1. Germline V gene lookup returns CDR1 LGHNA and CDR2 YSLEER. Trimming removed 1 base from V and 8 bases from J; junction bases left unmatched: 7. CDR3 length: 15 amino acids.